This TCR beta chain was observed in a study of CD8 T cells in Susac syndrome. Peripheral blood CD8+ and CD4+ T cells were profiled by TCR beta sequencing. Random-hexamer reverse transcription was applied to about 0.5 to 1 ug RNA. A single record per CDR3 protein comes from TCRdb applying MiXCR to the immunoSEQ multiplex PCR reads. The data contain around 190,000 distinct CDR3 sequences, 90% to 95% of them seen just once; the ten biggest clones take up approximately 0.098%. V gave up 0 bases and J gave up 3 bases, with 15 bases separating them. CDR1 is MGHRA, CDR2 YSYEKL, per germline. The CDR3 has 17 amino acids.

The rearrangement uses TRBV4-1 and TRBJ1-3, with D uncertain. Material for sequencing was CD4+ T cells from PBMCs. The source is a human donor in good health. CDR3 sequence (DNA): TGCGCCAGCAGCCAAGATCGTATCCTATCAGGTGGAAACACCATATATTTT. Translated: CASSQDRILSGGNTIYF.